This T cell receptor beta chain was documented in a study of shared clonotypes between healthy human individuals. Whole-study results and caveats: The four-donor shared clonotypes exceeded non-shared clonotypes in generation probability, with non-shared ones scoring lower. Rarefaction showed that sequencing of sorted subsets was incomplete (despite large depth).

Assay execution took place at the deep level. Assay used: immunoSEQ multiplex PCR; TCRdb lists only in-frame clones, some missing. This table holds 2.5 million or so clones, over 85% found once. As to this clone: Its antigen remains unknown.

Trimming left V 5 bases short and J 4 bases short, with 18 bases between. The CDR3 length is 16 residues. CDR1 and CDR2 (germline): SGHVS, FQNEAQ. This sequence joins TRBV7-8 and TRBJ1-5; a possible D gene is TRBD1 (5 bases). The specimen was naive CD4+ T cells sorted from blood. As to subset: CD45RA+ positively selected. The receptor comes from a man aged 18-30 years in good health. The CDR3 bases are TGTGCCAGCAGCCAACGAAGTACAGGATCAAATCAGCCCCAGCATTTT. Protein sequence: CASSQRSTGSNQPQHF.